This TCR beta chain was captured in a study of blood T cells in healthy people across ages. The CDR3 runs to 13 residues. Per germline, CDR1 MNHNY and CDR2 SVGAGI (reference sequence). V lost 8 bases and J 3 bases, leaving 11 bases between the germline ends. This clonotype was picked up a small number of times. With a J-beta primer mix and a sample-barcoded 5' primer, a second PCR ran about 7 to 12 cycles. TCRdb independently ran MiXCR on the 5' RACE reads; one entry per CDR3 protein. Of about 1 million distinct CDR3 sequences listed, 45% are singletons. The sequenced material came from blood. The origin of this receptor is an older woman in good health. The chain couples TRBV6-6 to TRBJ1-5, with D maybe TRBD1 (6 bases). The CDR3 DNA follows: TGTGCCAGCCTGTCAGGGGTCAATCAGCCCCAGCATTTT. Amino acid sequence: CASLSGVNQPQHF.